This T cell receptor beta chain was captured in a study of blood T cell repertoires in COVID-19. Study-level information: Both acute and convalescent COVID-19 samples were obtained from the United States, Italy and Spain. In each case, the material was cDNA or gDNA derived from T cells, B-cell-depleted T cells, or PBMCs.

This CDR3 region has 14 residues. Germline trimming cut 5 bases from V and 3 bases from J; bases unmatched to any gene: 5. The germline V gene has CDR1 SNHLY and CDR2 FYNNEI. The age range of participants was about 18 to 100 years, with residence in about 25 US areas. TCRdb keeps only in-frame clones here, not all; method: immunoSEQ multiplex PCR. The sample consists of 450,000 to 500,000 clones, approximately 91% of them appearing once. The chain couples TRBV2 to TRBJ2-5; TRBD1 matches at 8 bases. Sample: PBMCs or T cells enriched from blood (not recorded which). This sequence was found in a woman aged 60-75 years who had recovered from COVID-19. The CDR3 region is CASSPSTGEETQYF. The CDR3 coding sequence is TGTGCCAGCAGTCCGTCGACAGGGGAAGAGACCCAGTACTTC. Together with reference TRBV2 and TRBJ2-5, the CDR3 gives the full variable domain: EPEVTQTPSHQVTQMGQEVILRCVPISNHLYFYWYRQILGQKVEFLVSFYNNEISEKSEIFDDQFSVERPDGSNFTLKIRSTKLEDSAMYFCASSPSTGEETQYFGPGTRLLVL.